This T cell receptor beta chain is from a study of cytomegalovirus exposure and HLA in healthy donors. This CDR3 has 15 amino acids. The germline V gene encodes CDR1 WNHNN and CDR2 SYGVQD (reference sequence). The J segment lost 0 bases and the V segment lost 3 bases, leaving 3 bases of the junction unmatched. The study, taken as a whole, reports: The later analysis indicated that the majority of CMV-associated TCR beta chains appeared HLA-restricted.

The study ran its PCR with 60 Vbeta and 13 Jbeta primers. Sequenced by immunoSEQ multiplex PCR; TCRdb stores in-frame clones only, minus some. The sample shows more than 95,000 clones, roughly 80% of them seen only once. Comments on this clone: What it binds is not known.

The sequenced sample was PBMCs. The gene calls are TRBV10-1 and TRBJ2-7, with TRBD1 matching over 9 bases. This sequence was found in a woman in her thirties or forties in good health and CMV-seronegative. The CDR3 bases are TGCGCCAGCAGTGAAGGGACAGGGTTCTCCTACGAGCAGTACTTC. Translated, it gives CASSEGTGFSYEQYF.